Listed below are T cell receptor beta chains from one sample, sequenced in a study of CD8+ T cells in alopecia areata. TCRdb's copy holds only in-frame clones and misses some; the assay was immunoSEQ multiplex PCR. The sample has about 210,000 clones; over 60% are singletons. Sequenced here: CD4+ T cells sorted from blood, sampled around week 44, from a patient treated with tofacitinib. All receptors derive from a human donor with alopecia areata. Both conserved end residues are part of each CDR3. Fields, in order: J gene, V gene, D gene, clone size, CDR3 protein, CDR3 DNA. D genes are given only for firm matches. Size tells how often a clone was seen (once, few, many) or the class of an expanded clone, and some rows leave it out.

j_call: TRBJ1-1; v_call: TRBV25-1; d_call: .; clone_size: few; cdr3_aa: CASSEAGIGKAFF; cdr3_nt: TGTGCCAGCAGTGAAGCGGGGATTGGGAAAGCTTTCTTT
j_call: TRBJ1-1; v_call: TRBV6-5; d_call: .; clone_size: .; cdr3_aa: CASIRAVSHTEAFF; cdr3_nt: TGTGCCAGCATTAGAGCGGTGTCTCACACTGAAGCTTTCTTT
j_call: TRBJ1-1; v_call: TRBV9; d_call: .; clone_size: .; cdr3_aa: CASSVELNTEAFF; cdr3_nt: TGTGCCAGCAGCGTAGAGTTGAACACTGAAGCTTTCTTT
j_call: TRBJ1-5; v_call: TRBV7-8; d_call: TRBD1; clone_size: once; cdr3_aa: CASTRQGDQPQHF; cdr3_nt: TGTGCCAGCACCAGACAGGGAGATCAGCCCCAGCATTTT
j_call: TRBJ1-1; v_call: TRBV30; d_call: TRBD1; clone_size: .; cdr3_aa: CAWTGTGAKNTEAFF; cdr3_nt: TGTGCCTGGACCGGGACAGGGGCCAAGAACACTGAAGCTTTCTTT
j_call: TRBJ2-2; v_call: TRBV2; d_call: .; clone_size: .; cdr3_aa: CASSLTSGTNTGELFF; cdr3_nt: TGTGCCAGCAGTTTAACATCCGGGACCAACACCGGGGAGCTGTTTTTT
j_call: TRBJ2-5; v_call: TRBV5-1; d_call: .; clone_size: .; cdr3_aa: CASRRQANAVETQYF; cdr3_nt: TGCGCCAGCAGAAGGCAGGCCAACGCTGTGGAGACCCAGTACTTC
j_call: TRBJ2-6; v_call: TRBV14; d_call: .; clone_size: .; cdr3_aa: CASSQDRSGANVLTF; cdr3_nt: TGTGCCAGCAGCCAAGACCGGTCTGGGGCCAACGTCCTGACTTTC
j_call: TRBJ2-6; v_call: TRBV10-2; d_call: .; clone_size: .; cdr3_aa: CASSPPGAGANVLTF; cdr3_nt: TGCGCCAGCAGCCCACCAGGGGCTGGGGCCAACGTCCTGACTTTC
j_call: TRBJ2-7; v_call: TRBV6-1; d_call: TRBD1; clone_size: .; cdr3_aa: CASSESQGAHEQYF; cdr3_nt: TGTGCCAGCAGTGAAAGCCAGGGGGCCCACGAGCAGTACTTC
j_call: TRBJ1-1; v_call: TRBV6-1; d_call: .; clone_size: .; cdr3_aa: CASSETGIMNTEAFF; cdr3_nt: TGTGCCAGCAGTGAGACTGGGATCATGAACACTGAAGCTTTCTTT
j_call: TRBJ2-7; v_call: TRBV30; d_call: .; clone_size: once; cdr3_aa: CAWSRGISYEQYF; cdr3_nt: TGTGCCTGGAGCAGGGGAATCTCCTACGAGCAGTACTTC
j_call: TRBJ2-7; v_call: TRBV5-4; d_call: .; clone_size: few; cdr3_aa: CASSLAASYEQYF; cdr3_nt: TGTGCCAGCAGCTTGGCAGCTTCTTACGAGCAGTACTTC
j_call: TRBJ1-1; v_call: TRBV6-5; d_call: .; clone_size: .; cdr3_aa: CASSYSQDTEAFF; cdr3_nt: TGTGCCAGCAGTTACTCTCAGGACACTGAAGCTTTCTTT
j_call: TRBJ1-6; v_call: TRBV6-4; d_call: .; clone_size: .; cdr3_aa: CASRSSYNSPLHF; cdr3_nt: TGTGCCAGCAGGAGCTCCTATAATTCACCCCTCCACTTT
j_call: TRBJ2-2; v_call: TRBV10-3; d_call: .; clone_size: .; cdr3_aa: CAIRRGNTGELFF; cdr3_nt: TGTGCCATCCGTCGGGGGAACACCGGGGAGCTGTTTTTT
j_call: TRBJ2-7; v_call: TRBV11-2; d_call: .; clone_size: .; cdr3_aa: CASSLSGAHYEQYF; cdr3_nt: TGTGCCAGCAGCCTTTCAGGGGCACACTACGAGCAGTACTTC
j_call: TRBJ1-5; v_call: TRBV18; d_call: .; clone_size: few; cdr3_aa: CASSPGFGNQPQHF; cdr3_nt: TGTGCCAGCTCACCAGGTTTCGGCAATCAGCCCCAGCATTTT
j_call: TRBJ1-1; v_call: TRBV19; d_call: TRBD1; clone_size: .; cdr3_aa: CASTRDSEAFF; cdr3_nt: TGTGCCAGTACCAGGGACAGTGAAGCTTTCTTT
j_call: TRBJ1-1; v_call: TRBV30; d_call: .; clone_size: .; cdr3_aa: CAWSVGGNMNTEAFF; cdr3_nt: TGTGCCTGGAGTGTGGGAGGCAATATGAACACTGAAGCTTTCTTT
j_call: TRBJ2-2; v_call: TRBV30; d_call: TRBD1; clone_size: .; cdr3_aa: CAWSTAGDRGSGELFF; cdr3_nt: TGTGCCTGGAGTACGGCCGGTGACAGGGGTTCCGGGGAGCTGTTTTTT
j_call: TRBJ2-3; v_call: TRBV5-1; d_call: .; clone_size: .; cdr3_aa: CASSYEGLDTQYF; cdr3_nt: TGCGCCAGCAGCTACGAGGGGTTAGATACGCAGTATTTT
j_call: TRBJ1-1; v_call: TRBV29-1; d_call: TRBD1; clone_size: .; cdr3_aa: CSVRRGQENTEAFF; cdr3_nt: TGCAGCGTTCGTAGAGGACAGGAGAACACTGAAGCTTTCTTT
j_call: TRBJ2-4; v_call: TRBV30; d_call: .; clone_size: .; cdr3_aa: CAWSVRGAKNIQYF; cdr3_nt: TGTGCCTGGAGTGTACGAGGAGCCAAAAACATTCAGTACTTC
j_call: TRBJ1-5; v_call: TRBV6-1; d_call: TRBD1; clone_size: once; cdr3_aa: CASRGLGQGYQPQHF; cdr3_nt: TGTGCCAGCAGGGGACTGGGACAGGGGTATCAGCCCCAGCATTTT
j_call: TRBJ1-4; v_call: TRBV30; d_call: TRBD1; clone_size: .; cdr3_aa: CAWSGGTGNEKLFF; cdr3_nt: TGTGCCTGGAGTGGCGGGACAGGGAATGAAAAACTGTTTTTT
j_call: TRBJ1-2; v_call: TRBV29-1; d_call: .; clone_size: .; cdr3_aa: CSVSPAALKKYSNNYGYTF; cdr3_nt: .
j_call: TRBJ1-4; v_call: TRBV10-3; d_call: .; clone_size: .; cdr3_aa: CAIRTDNTTNEKLFF; cdr3_nt: TGTGCCATCAGGACGGATAATACAACTAATGAAAAACTGTTTTTT
j_call: TRBJ1-2; v_call: TRBV29-1; d_call: .; clone_size: .; cdr3_aa: CSVGVIGGMSYGYTF; cdr3_nt: TGCAGCGTTGGGGTGATCGGGGGGATGTCATACGGCTACACCTTC
j_call: TRBJ1-5; v_call: TRBV30; d_call: .; clone_size: .; cdr3_aa: CAWSVRGNQPQHF; cdr3_nt: TGTGCCTGGAGTGTCCGCGGCAATCAGCCCCAGCATTTT
j_call: TRBJ1-6; v_call: TRBV5-6; d_call: TRBD1; clone_size: .; cdr3_aa: CASSRGQGRNSPLHF; cdr3_nt: TGTGCCAGCAGCCGCGGACAGGGTCGGAATTCACCCCTCCACTTT
j_call: TRBJ1-4; v_call: TRBV7-2; d_call: .; clone_size: few; cdr3_aa: CASSLDRGSEKLFF; cdr3_nt: TGTGCCAGCAGCTTGGACAGAGGGAGTGAAAAACTGTTTTTT
j_call: TRBJ1-1; v_call: TRBV15; d_call: .; clone_size: .; cdr3_aa: CATSRGGQGEAFF; cdr3_nt: TGTGCCACCAGCAGAGGTGGGCAGGGGGAAGCTTTCTTT
j_call: TRBJ1-2; v_call: TRBV13; d_call: .; clone_size: .; cdr3_aa: CASSGSWDYGYTF; cdr3_nt: TGTGCCAGCAGCGGATCGTGGGACTATGGCTACACCTTC
j_call: TRBJ1-6; v_call: TRBV27; d_call: TRBD1; clone_size: .; cdr3_aa: CASSSTLTGVYNSPLHF; cdr3_nt: TGTGCCAGCAGTTCCACCCTCACAGGGGTCTATAATTCACCCCTCCACTTT